The clone carrying this TCR beta chain came up a few times. Antigen unknown. Researchers used 5'RACE with constant-segment primers to make TCR alpha and TCR beta cDNA libraries that carry sample barcodes and UMIs. Each CDR3 protein gets one entry after TCRdb re-called the 5' RACE reads with MiXCR. The sample records approximately 170,000 distinct CDR3 sequences, 10% to 15% being singletons. In germline, CDR1 is SQVTM, CDR2 ANQGSEA. V shed 4 bases and J 7 bases; nucleotides not matched to a gene: 10. The CDR3 length is 14 residues. This sample is drawn from a study of T-cell memory formation after mild COVID-19. About the research overall: TCR clusters were largely donor specific. Study-level points and caveats: Pre-infection memory harbored some responding clones, suggesting cross-reactive memory joined. CM and EM subsets held most contracting CD4+ clones; EMRA held CD8+ ones.

The specimen was PBMCs or a T cell subset sorted from them (not recorded which). The rearrangement links TRBV29-1 to TRBJ2-1, with 7 bases aligning to TRBD2. The TCR was taken from a man aged 18 to 35 who had mild COVID-19 (a few samples of this study predate the infection). Cell type and time point are not known. Written as DNA, the CDR3 is TGCAGCGTTGTCGGGGCAGGGAGGGAGAATGAGCAGTTCTTC. As protein: CSVVGAGRENEQFF.